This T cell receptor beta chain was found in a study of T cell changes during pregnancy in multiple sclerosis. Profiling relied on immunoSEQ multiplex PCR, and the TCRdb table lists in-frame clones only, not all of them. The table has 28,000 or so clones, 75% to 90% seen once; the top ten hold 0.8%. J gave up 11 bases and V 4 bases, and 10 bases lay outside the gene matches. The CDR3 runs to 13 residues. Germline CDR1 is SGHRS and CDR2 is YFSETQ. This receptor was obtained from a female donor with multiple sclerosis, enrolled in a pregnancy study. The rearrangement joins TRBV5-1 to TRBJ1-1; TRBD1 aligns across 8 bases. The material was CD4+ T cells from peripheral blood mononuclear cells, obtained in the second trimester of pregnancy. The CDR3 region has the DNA TGCGCCAGCAGCCCGGGAGACAGGGGTGCGGCTTTCTTT. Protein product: CASSPGDRGAAFF.